One and the same sample provided the 10 T cell receptor beta chains below, sequenced in a study of identifying expanded T cells in peripheral blood. Using immunoSEQ multiplex PCR, the repertoire was profiled, and TCRdb retains in-frame clones only, with some absent. The profile shows around 130,000 clones, 80% to 90% of them singletons. The sequenced sample was blood. All receptors derive from a person aged 18 to 75 in good health.

J is TRBJ2-7 and V is TRBV6-1; D is possibly TRBD1 (7 bases). V was cut by 6 bases and J by 0 bases, with 15 bases left in between. The CDR3 totals 15 residues. Germline V gene lookup returns CDR1 MNHNS and CDR2 SASEGT. CDR3 nucleotide sequence: TGTGCCAGCAGCGCCGCCCAGGGGGGCTCCTACGAGCAGTACTTC. This encodes CASSAAQGGSYEQYF.

The sample holds one count of this clone. The V gene is TRBV2, the J gene TRBJ1-2; possibly TRBD1 for D (6 bases). Germline assignment: CDR1 SNHLY and CDR2 FYNNEI. With 2 bases removed from V and 8 bases from J, the gap between germline ends came to 9 bases. CDR3 length: 12 residues. CDR3 loop: CASSEQGWGYTF. CDR3 sequence (DNA): TGTGCCAGCAGTGAACAGGGGTGGGGCTACACCTTC.

This chain joins TRBV5-1 and TRBJ1-2, with unresolved D. From germline, CDR1 is SGHRS and CDR2 YFSETQ. This CDR3 region has 12 residues. Trimming removed 1 base at V and 6 bases at J, with 7 bases between. CDR3 sequence (DNA): TGCGCCAGCAGCTTGTGGTCAGATGGCTACACCTTC. It encodes CASSLWSDGYTF. The variable domain in full, with the rest retrieved from reference TRBV5-1 and TRBJ1-2, is KAGVTQTPRYLIKTRGQQVTLSCSPISGHRSVSWYQQTPGQGLQFLFEYFSETQRNKGNFPGRFSGRQFSNSRSEMNVSTLELGDSALYLCASSLWSDGYTFGSGTRLTVV.

The chain has TRBV30 and TRBJ1-6, with D tentatively TRBD1 (5 bases). Deletions cut 2 bases from V and 13 bases from J, with 12 bases between. The CDR3 totals 12 residues. Germline lookup yields CDR1 GTSNPN and CDR2 SVGIG (reference sequence). The CDR3 loop is CAWSRSSGPLHF. The DNA for the CDR3 is TGTGCCTGGAGTAGGTCGTCAGGGCCCCTCCACTTT.

The V and J genes are TRBV19 and TRBJ2-1; D perhaps matches TRBD1 (6 bases). CDR1 and CDR2 from the germline V gene are LNHDA and SQIVND (reference sequence). This CDR3 spans 13 amino acids. The V end was cut by 5 bases, the J end by 8 bases, with 13 bases between. The CDR3: CASSSTGNYEQFF. CDR3 nucleotides: TGTGCCAGTAGTTCTACAGGGAACTATGAGCAGTTCTTC.

The rearrangement joins TRBV7-2 to TRBJ2-2; 10 nucleotides align to TRBD2. Germline V gives CDR1 SGHTA, CDR2 FQGNSA. The CDR3 consists of 15 residues. J lost 7 bases, V lost 5 bases, and 7 bases had no gene match. CDR3 nucleotides: TGTGCCAGCAGCCCACTAGCGGGATTTGGCGGGGAGCTGTTTTTT. Residues: CASSPLAGFGGELFF.

The chain combines TRBV28 with TRBJ2-5; 7 bases fit TRBD2. Per germline, CDR1 MDHEN and CDR2 SYDVKM. The V and J ends lost 8 bases and 4 bases, in that order; junction bases with no gene match: 10. The CDR3 extends over 14 amino acids. CDR3 nucleotides: TGTGCCAGCCGTGGGGGGGGAATGGGAGAGACCCAGTACTTC. This translates into CASRGGGMGETQYF. Looking up the rest from reference TRBV28 and TRBJ2-5 gives the full variable domain: DVKVTQSSRYLVKRTGEKVFLECVQDMDHENMFWYRQDPGLGLRLIYFSYDVKMKEKGDIPEGYSVSREKKERFSLILESASTNQTSMYLCASRGGGMGETQYFGPGTRLLVL.

The chain recombines TRBV2 with TRBJ1-3; tentatively, D is TRBD1 (6 bases). Between the trimmed V and J ends, which lost 6 bases and 6 bases, there was a span of 15 bases. Germline lookup yields CDR1 SNHLY and CDR2 FYNNEI. The CDR3 totals 14 residues. The CDR3 DNA reads as TGTGCCAGCAGAGGCAGGACAGCGGCAAACACCATATATTTT. Amino acid sequence: CASRGRTAANTIYF.

V and J are TRBV28 and TRBJ2-3; D call uncertain. V lost 6 bases, J lost 4 bases, and 17 bases lay in between. Germline values: CDR1 MDHEN, CDR2 SYDVKM. The CDR3 spans 15 residues. CDR3 bases: TGTGCCAGCAGCCGGGCGGCCCTAGAGGCAGATACGCAGTATTTT. Encoded protein: CASSRAALEADTQYF.

This clone was seen once. The V gene is TRBV11-3, the J gene TRBJ1-3; D gene uncertain. The CDR3 sequence is 13 residues long. Trimming pared 5 bases from V and 2 bases from J, leaving 7 bases between. Germline-derived CDR1 and CDR2 are SGHNT and YENEEA. CDR3 protein: CASSESAGNTIYF. The CDR3 DNA reads as TGTGCCAGCAGCGAGTCGGCTGGAAACACCATATATTTT.